This T cell receptor (beta chain) was recorded in a study of cytomegalovirus exposure and HLA in healthy donors (dated by TCRdb to about 2017). Turning to the overall study: According to an earlier analysis of 550 to 750 of the donors, about 180 million T cells yielded approximately 120 million unique TCR beta sequences and around 280 Gb of sequence data. The study profiled the T cell repertoires of more than 500 subjects by immunosequencing and related them to cytomegalovirus serostatus. Every repertoire in the discovery cohort had been generated on one and the same sequencing platform. Along with the roughly 670-subject first cohort, a separate validation cohort of more than 90 different subjects was used. Across 300 to 400 genotyped donors of the cohort, an average of about 200,000 unique TCR beta nucleotide sequences per donor were sequenced, and roughly 20% of those sequences were non-productive. Typing coverage differed by locus: A, B, C, DRB1 and DQB1 were typed in about 620-630 donors, DQA1 in roughly 510, DPA1 in 600 to 610, and DPB1 in 400 to 490. Class I and class II HLA loci were covered by the typing at four-digit resolution. Around 320 gigabases of sequencing data and tens of millions of unique TCR sequences were included in an early release covering roughly 700 HLA-typed donors. High-throughput TCR immunosequencing, statistical association of individual TCRs with disease status, and machine learning were combined to predict cytomegalovirus infection status. The study was designed to test whether signatures of past pathogen exposure could be identified by cataloging public T cell receptors. Alongside the repertoire data, information on donor age, sex, ethnicity and CMV serostatus was compiled. A later genetic analysis took genome-wide SNP genotypes for about three fifths of the 666 donors and used that subset as a discovery cohort. Rather than drawing on any new phenotypic data, the later analysis identified candidate immune exposures from TCR beta sequences and the way those sequences occurred across donors. Several DR-DQ haplotypes were handled as single units for association and clustering because linkage in the cohort was strong. Of the roughly 430 genotyped donors, 65% to 90% fell in the genetic ancestry cluster associated with self-reported Caucasian donors. In a later analysis, previously published TCR beta repertoires from 550 to 700 donors were re-analyzed and high-resolution HLA genotyping was added so that TCR occurrence patterns could be studied. To decide whether each TCR beta V gene segment behaved as functional or pseudogenic, an earlier analysis of approximately 620 of the donors relied on high-throughput TCR beta sequencing.

The method behind the library was the immunoSEQ multiplex PCR assay. The multiplex PCR relied on a mix of 60 forward primers for TCR Vbeta segments and 13 reverse primers for TCR Jbeta segments. Amplification of the CDR3 region of rearranged TCR beta genes was performed with a multiplex PCR assay on genomic DNA. On the Illumina HiSeq System, the amplified TCR beta libraries were sequenced as 87-base-pair reads. Turning to the authors' computational methods: A later analysis counted approximately 76 million unique TCR beta chains across the 690 or so repertoires, and about 10 million of these chains were shared by at least two donors. A nearest-neighbor algorithm error-corrected the raw reads and collapsed the reads into unique sequences, merging closely related sequences to remove PCR and sequencing errors. V, D and J gene segments were assigned by aligning CDR3 sequences to IMGT reference sequences. For a sequence to be retained, a match of at least six nucleotides to both a V gene segment and a J gene segment was required. A rearrangement was called productive if the CDR3 had no stop codons and remained in frame with V and J, and every other rearrangement was called non-productive. CDR3 was defined according to IMGT convention as the region running from the second conserved V-encoded cysteine to the conserved J-encoded phenylalanine. The earlier analysis of approximately 590 of the donors excluded any sequence lacking an unambiguous match to a single V gene segment. An earlier analysis of several hundred of the donors called V segments functional above 56.7% productive rearrangements and segregating when the between-donor standard deviation exceeded 5%. To diagnose cytomegalovirus status from the catalog of TCR beta chain sequences, a statistical classification framework was built. V and J gene assignment, in a later analysis, came from comparing TCR nucleotide sequences with IMGT/GENE-DB human TR gene sequences. A later analysis assigned CDR3 sequences and most-parsimonious VDJ recombination scenarios with the TCRdist pipeline. In a later analysis, each TCR beta chain was defined by its CDR3 amino acid sequence together with its V-gene family, and reads without a unique V-gene family were excluded. In a later analysis, fewer than 600 highly shared, low-generation-probability nucleotide sequences were removed to address suspected cross-contamination and a sequencing artifact. In a later analysis, a clonal expansion index was calculated for each public chain from normalized within-repertoire ranks of inferred template counts. In a later analysis, generation probabilities were computed with a VDJ recombination model fitted to out-of-frame rearrangements, and the resulting probabilities were checked against IGoR. Hypergeometric tests were used in a later analysis to score TCR-TCR, TCR-HLA and TCR-CMV co-occurrence, with a repertoire-size bias correction applied to the TCR pairs. To estimate false discovery rates, a later analysis permuted the HLA or CMV assignments 20 times. A later analysis grouped co-occurring TCRs with DBSCAN, adding TCRdist sequence similarity when clustering within HLA-allele-positive subsets. Repertoires with fewer than 30,000 or more than 120,000 public chains were left out of co-occurrence clustering, as were five repertoires with anomalous nucleotide sharing. The table was pulled from immuneACCESS by TCRdb, which kept in-frame rearrangements only. Such tables lose some clones; where checked, under half of the loss comes from unresolved V genes, and the rest has no known cause. V and J calls and clone size are as listed in that table; D and trimming were resolved from the DNA. This sample's table has entries for fewer than 150,000 clones. The ten top clones hold about 2.5% of the sample.

Regarding this clone: Its antigen remains unidentified.

On the study overall, not on this receptor specifically: Across donors, most TCR sequences were observed very rarely, whereas some public TCRs were present in many individuals. Several of the top co-occurrence clusters appeared to be linked to parvovirus B19, influenza, CMV and Epstein-Barr virus, according to a later analysis. Specific HLA alleles were associated with 15,000 to 20,000 TCR beta sequences at a false discovery rate of 0.05 in a later analysis. Three of the identified cytomegalovirus-associated TCR beta chains were confirmed in vitro to be specific for cytomegalovirus antigens. When HLA alleles, especially DR and DQ, strongly co-occurred, TCR associations were difficult to assign to individual alleles. The sequencing pipeline was judged likely to have produced a cluster of highly shared sequence variants as a technical artifact. This cohort had only TCR beta chains sequenced, and the lack of alpha or paired-chain data limited which features could be detected. A later analysis found that most CMV-associated TCR beta chains appeared HLA-restricted, with HLA associations seemingly driven largely by CMV exposure. Because HLA typing was missing for some donors at each locus, association tests included only the typed subset. The authors suggested that the approach could potentially be extended to other disease states and immunological phenotypes. According to a later analysis, TCR association rates differed among HLA loci, with DRB1 alleles showing the most associated TCRs and HLA-C alleles showing the fewest. An association between a missense DCLRE1C variant and V-gene and J-gene trimming of TCR beta chains was found in a later genetic analysis and replicated in an independent cohort. Immune exposure information for the cohort was limited to CMV serostatus. Because the 87-base-pair reads could not distinguish some IMGT-functional V segments, including TRBV6-2 and TRBV6-3, those segments were excluded. Compared with equally common non-associated chains, HLA-associated TCR beta chains in a later analysis were more clonally expanded and had lower generation probabilities. A total of fewer than 200 TCR beta chains were listed by the study as associated with cytomegalovirus. A further reported finding was that TCR beta sequences accurately predicted the HLA-A and HLA-B alleles for most subjects in the first cohort. A later genetic analysis reported fewer N-insertions in productive TCRs among donors in an Asian-associated ancestry cluster than the approximately 670-donor mean. The classifier was reported to diagnose cytomegalovirus status with high specificity and sensitivity in both the original and validation cohorts. Because counts were too low, seventeen rarely observed V segments, including chromosome 9 orphons, were excluded from the earlier analysis of around 590 of the donors. Linkage disequilibrium might explain the correlated functional status among segregating V segments, but an unknown experimental factor could not be ruled out. Roughly uniform sequencing depth across donors was assumed in presence/absence analyses, although this assumption may not hold. Broadly in line with IMGT annotations, most TCR beta V segments showed up in productive rearrangements about 90% or about 30% of the time in an earlier analysis of several hundred of the donors.

The cohort was made up of approximately 670 healthy bone marrow donors. At the time of sampling, all cohort members were nominally healthy, though unrecorded immune exposures were likely present. The donor was CMV seronegative and was included in the group of a few hundred seronegative cohort members. A peripheral blood sample was provided by each donor, and peripheral blood mononuclear cells were used for TCR beta sequencing. Genomic DNA extraction from the blood cell samples was performed with the Qiagen DNeasy Blood Extraction Kit. Counted from cysteine to phenylalanine, this CDR3 has 14 amino acids. Just the 42-base CDR3 DNA is kept, in frame starting at base 1. The CDR1 and CDR2 encoded by the germline V gene (reference sequence) are LNHNV and YYDKDF. V is reduced by 5 bases and J by 6 bases, leaving a spacing of 14 bases between them.

The sequence was obtained from a man aged 35 to 55 in good health and CMV-seronegative. Sequenced sample: PBMCs. The sequence links TRBV15 to TRBJ2-4; the D region possibly corresponds to TRBD1 (6 bases align). The CDR3: CATSGGGQRNIQYF. The DNA sequence reads TGTGCCACCAGCGGTGGGGGACAAAGAAACATTCAGTACTTC. Extended through the reference TRBV15 and TRBJ2-4 proteins, this CDR3 yields the full variable domain: DAMVIQNPRYQVTQFGKPVTLSCSQTLNHNVMYWYQQKSSQAPKLLFHYYDKDFNNEADTPDNFQSRRPNTSFCFLDIRSPGLGDTAMYLCATSGGGQRNIQYFGAGTRLSVL.